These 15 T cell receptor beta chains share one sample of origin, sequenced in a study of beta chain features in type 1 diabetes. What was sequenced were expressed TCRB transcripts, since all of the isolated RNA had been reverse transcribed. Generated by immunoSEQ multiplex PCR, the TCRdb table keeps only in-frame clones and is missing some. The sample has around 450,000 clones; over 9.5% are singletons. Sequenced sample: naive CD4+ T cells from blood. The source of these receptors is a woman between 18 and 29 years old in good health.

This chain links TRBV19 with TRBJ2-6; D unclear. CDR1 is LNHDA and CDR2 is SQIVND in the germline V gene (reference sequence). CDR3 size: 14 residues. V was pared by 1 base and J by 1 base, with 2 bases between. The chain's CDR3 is CASSIVSGANVLTF. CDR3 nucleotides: TGTGCCAGTAGTATAGTGTCTGGGGCCAACGTCCTGACTTTC.

The CDR3 region is CASSYIPDTQYF. The CDR3 DNA sequence: TGTGCCAGCAGCTACATCCCAGATACGCAGTATTTT. The gene calls are TRBV7-2 and TRBJ2-3; D not resolved. The CDR3 spans 12 residues. Trimming stripped 4 bases from V and 4 bases from J, with 6 bases between. CDR1 is SGHTA, CDR2 FQGNSA, per germline.

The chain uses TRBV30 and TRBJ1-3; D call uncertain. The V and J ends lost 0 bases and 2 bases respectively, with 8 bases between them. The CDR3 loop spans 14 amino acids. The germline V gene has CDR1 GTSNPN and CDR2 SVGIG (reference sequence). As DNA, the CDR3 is TGTGCCTGGAGTGTAAAGGGAACTGGAAACACCATATATTTT. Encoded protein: CAWSVKGTGNTIYF.

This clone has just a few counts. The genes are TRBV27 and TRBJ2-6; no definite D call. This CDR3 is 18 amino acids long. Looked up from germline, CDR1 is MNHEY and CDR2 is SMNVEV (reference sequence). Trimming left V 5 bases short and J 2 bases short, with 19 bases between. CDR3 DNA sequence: TGTGCCAGCAGTCGCTTTTATCGGCCGGCTACTGGGGCCAACGTCCTGACTTTC. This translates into CASSRFYRPATGANVLTF.

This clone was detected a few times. DNA of the CDR3: TGTGCCACCAGCAGAGAGGGAAGCAACACTGAAGCTTTCTTT. It codes for CATSREGSNTEAFF. The rearrangement links TRBV15 to TRBJ1-1, with unresolved D. Between the trimmed V and J ends, which lost 0 bases and 2 bases, there was a span of 7 bases. The CDR3 extends over 14 amino acids. Germline V gene lookup returns CDR1 LNHNV and CDR2 YYDKDF (reference sequence).

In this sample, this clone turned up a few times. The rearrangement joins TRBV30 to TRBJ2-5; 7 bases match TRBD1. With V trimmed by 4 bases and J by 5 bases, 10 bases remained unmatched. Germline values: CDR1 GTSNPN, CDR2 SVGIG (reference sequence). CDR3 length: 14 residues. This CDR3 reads CAWNQQGFWETQYF. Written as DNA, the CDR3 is TGTGCCTGGAACCAACAGGGGTTTTGGGAGACCCAGTACTTC.

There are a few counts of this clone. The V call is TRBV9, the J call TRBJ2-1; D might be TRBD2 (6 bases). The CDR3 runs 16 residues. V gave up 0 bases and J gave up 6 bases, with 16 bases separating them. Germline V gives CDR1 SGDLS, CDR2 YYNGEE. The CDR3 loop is CASSVGLAGTLNEQFF. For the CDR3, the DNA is TGTGCCAGCAGCGTAGGTCTTGCGGGGACCCTCAATGAGCAGTTCTTC.

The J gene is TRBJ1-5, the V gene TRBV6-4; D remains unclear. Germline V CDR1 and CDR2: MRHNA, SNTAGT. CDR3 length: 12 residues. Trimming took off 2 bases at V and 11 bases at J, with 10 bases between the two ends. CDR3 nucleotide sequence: TGTGCCAGCAGTGACGTCGGGAGGACCCAGCATTTT. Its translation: CASSDVGRTQHF.

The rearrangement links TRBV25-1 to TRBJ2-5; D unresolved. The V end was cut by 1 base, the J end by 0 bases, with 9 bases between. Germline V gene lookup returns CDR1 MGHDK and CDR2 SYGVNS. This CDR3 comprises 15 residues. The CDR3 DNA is TGTGCCAGCAGTGAATTGAGAGGAGACCAAGAGACCCAGTACTTC. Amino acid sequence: CASSELRGDQETQYF.

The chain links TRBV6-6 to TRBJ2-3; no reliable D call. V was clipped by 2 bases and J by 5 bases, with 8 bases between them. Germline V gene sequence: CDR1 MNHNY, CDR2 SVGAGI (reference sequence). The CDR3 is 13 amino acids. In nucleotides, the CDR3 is TGTGCCAGCAGTTACAGTTTTGGAGATACGCAGTATTTT. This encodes CASSYSFGDTQYF.

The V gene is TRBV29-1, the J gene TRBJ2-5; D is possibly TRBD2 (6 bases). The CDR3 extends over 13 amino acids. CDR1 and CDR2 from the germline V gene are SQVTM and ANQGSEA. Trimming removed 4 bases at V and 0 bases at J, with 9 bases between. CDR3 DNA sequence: TGCAGCGTTGCCGGGAGTTACCAAGAGACCCAGTACTTC. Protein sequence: CSVAGSYQETQYF.

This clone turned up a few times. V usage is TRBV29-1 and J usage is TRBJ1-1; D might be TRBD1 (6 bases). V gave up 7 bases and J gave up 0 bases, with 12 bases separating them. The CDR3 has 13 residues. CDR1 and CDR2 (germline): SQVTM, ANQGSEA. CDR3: CSGRTEMNTEAFF. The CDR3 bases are TGCAGCGGGCGGACAGAAATGAACACTGAAGCTTTCTTT.

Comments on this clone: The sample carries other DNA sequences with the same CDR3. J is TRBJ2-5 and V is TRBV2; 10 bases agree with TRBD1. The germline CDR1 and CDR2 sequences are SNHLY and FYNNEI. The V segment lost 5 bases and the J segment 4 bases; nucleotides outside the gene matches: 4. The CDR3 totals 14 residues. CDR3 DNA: TGTGCCAGCAGTCGTGACAGGGGGCGAGAGACCCAGTACTTC. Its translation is CASSRDRGRETQYF.

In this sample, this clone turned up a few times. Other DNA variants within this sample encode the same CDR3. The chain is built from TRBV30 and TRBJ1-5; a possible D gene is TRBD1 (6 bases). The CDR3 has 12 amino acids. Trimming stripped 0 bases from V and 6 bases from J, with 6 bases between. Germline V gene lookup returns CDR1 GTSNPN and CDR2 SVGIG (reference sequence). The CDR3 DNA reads TGTGCCTGGAGTGTACAGGGTCAGCCCCAGCATTTT. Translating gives CAWSVQGQPQHF.

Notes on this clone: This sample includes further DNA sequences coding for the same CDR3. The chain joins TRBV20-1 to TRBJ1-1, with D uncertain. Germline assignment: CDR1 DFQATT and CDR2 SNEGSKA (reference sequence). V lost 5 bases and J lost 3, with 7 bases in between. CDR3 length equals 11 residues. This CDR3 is CSALGDTEAFF. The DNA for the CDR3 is TGCAGTGCTTTGGGTGACACTGAAGCTTTCTTT.